This T cell receptor beta chain was sequenced in a study of blood T cells in healthy people across ages. Findings and caveats of the study: Unsorted PBMC input precluded a conclusive naive versus antigen-experienced comparison.

As for this clonotype: Its antigen remains unidentified.

A second PCR of about 6 to 12 cycles used a sample-barcoded 5' primer and a J-beta primer mix. TCRdb reprocessed the 5' RACE reads with MiXCR, giving one entry per CDR3 protein. The table records nearly 800,000 distinct CDR3 sequences, 45% to 70% of them present only once. This sequence originates from a man aged 35 to 55 in good health. Sequencing was carried out using blood.

The CDR3 DNA is TGTGCCAGCAGTCGACAAACTTTCAATGAGCAGTTCTTC. Protein sequence: CASSRQTFNEQFF. The V gene is TRBV6-2 or TRBV6-3, the J gene TRBJ2-1; no firm D call. The CDR3 has 13 residues. Per the germline V gene, CDR1 is MNHEY and CDR2 is SVGEGT. V was clipped by 5 bases and J by 6 bases, with 11 bases between them.